Listed below are T cell receptor beta chains from one sample, sequenced in a study of chemoradiotherapy in HPV16-positive cancers. Assay: immunoSEQ multiplex PCR; the TCRdb copy retains only in-frame clones and omits some. The data contain 6,500 to 10,000 clones, over 75% of them singletons. This specimen was acquired from a patient who underwent chemoradiotherapy. The receptors were sampled from a human donor with HPV-associated anogenital cancer. The CDR3 runs from the conserved cysteine through the conserved F or W. D genes are given only for firm matches. Rows may omit the clone size; those that give it use once, few, many or a size class.

D gene: .; V gene: TRBV27; clone size: .; J gene: TRBJ1-5; CDR3 protein: CASSLSGSSYSNQPQHF; CDR3 DNA: TGTGCCAGCAGTTTATCAGGCTCGTCTTATAGCAATCAGCCCCAGCATTTT
D gene: .; V gene: TRBV14; clone size: .; J gene: TRBJ2-7; CDR3 protein: CASSQVLYEQYF; CDR3 DNA: TGTGCCAGCAGCCAAGTACTCTACGAGCAGTACTTC
D gene: TRBD2; V gene: TRBV9; clone size: .; J gene: TRBJ2-1; CDR3 protein: CASSAPGLAQFF; CDR3 DNA: TGTGCCAGCAGCGCGCCGGGACTAGCGCAGTTCTTC
D gene: TRBD2; V gene: TRBV18; clone size: .; J gene: TRBJ2-3; CDR3 protein: CASSLLSSGGTDTQYF; CDR3 DNA: TGTGCCAGCTCACTTCTTTCTAGCGGGGGCACAGATACGCAGTATTTT
D gene: .; V gene: TRBV5-4; clone size: .; J gene: TRBJ2-6; CDR3 protein: CASSLDTSSGANVLTF; CDR3 DNA: TGTGCCAGCAGCTTGGACACATCCTCTGGGGCCAACGTCCTGACTTTC
D gene: .; V gene: TRBV7-6; clone size: few; J gene: TRBJ1-2; CDR3 protein: CASSPGSVFGYTF; CDR3 DNA: TGTGCCAGCAGCCCTGGATCTGTCTTTGGCTACACCTTC
D gene: .; V gene: TRBV7-6; clone size: .; J gene: TRBJ2-1; CDR3 protein: CASSLDPDRKFF; CDR3 DNA: TGTGCCAGCAGCCTAGACCCGGACCGGAAGTTCTTC
D gene: .; V gene: TRBV9; clone size: once; J gene: TRBJ2-5; CDR3 protein: CASSLTGTQETQYF; CDR3 DNA: TGTGCCAGCAGCCTTACCGGGACTCAAGAGACCCAGTACTTC
D gene: TRBD1; V gene: TRBV30; clone size: .; J gene: TRBJ2-7; CDR3 protein: CAWSQQGFPYEQYF; CDR3 DNA: TGTGCCTGGAGTCAACAGGGGTTCCCCTACGAGCAGTACTTC
D gene: TRBD1; V gene: TRBV2; clone size: .; J gene: TRBJ2-2; CDR3 protein: CASSPGTGVDTGELFF; CDR3 DNA: TGTGCCAGCAGCCCCGGGACAGGGGTCGACACCGGGGAGCTGTTTTTT
D gene: .; V gene: TRBV6-1; clone size: .; J gene: TRBJ1-5; CDR3 protein: CASRGSWGNQPQHF; CDR3 DNA: TGTGCCAGCAGGGGTTCCTGGGGTAATCAGCCCCAGCATTTT
D gene: .; V gene: TRBV5-4; clone size: .; J gene: TRBJ2-2; CDR3 protein: CASSSSPRELFF; CDR3 DNA: TGTGCCAGCAGCTCTTCTCCGAGGGAGCTGTTTTTT
D gene: TRBD1; V gene: TRBV5-1; clone size: .; J gene: TRBJ1-6; CDR3 protein: CASSLAWRGGQDYNSPLHF; CDR3 DNA: TGCGCCAGCAGCTTGGCGTGGCGGGGTGGACAGGACTATAATTCACCCCTCCACTTT
D gene: TRBD1; V gene: TRBV5-1; clone size: few; J gene: TRBJ2-7; CDR3 protein: CASSDLQGREQYF; CDR3 DNA: TGCGCCAGCAGTGACTTACAGGGGCGCGAGCAGTACTTC
D gene: .; V gene: TRBV7-7; clone size: few; J gene: TRBJ2-1; CDR3 protein: CASSPGSGLGVGEQFF; CDR3 DNA: TGTGCTAGCAGCCCAGGCAGCGGTTTGGGGGTAGGTGAGCAGTTCTTC
D gene: TRBD1; V gene: TRBV7-3; clone size: .; J gene: TRBJ2-2; CDR3 protein: CASSLATGGTGELFF; CDR3 DNA: TGTGCCAGCAGCTTGGCTACAGGGGGCACCGGGGAGCTGTTTTTT
D gene: .; V gene: TRBV29-1; clone size: .; J gene: TRBJ1-3; CDR3 protein: CSVGPSSSGNTIYF; CDR3 DNA: TGCAGCGTTGGACCATCAAGCTCTGGAAACACCATATATTTT
D gene: TRBD2; V gene: TRBV7-8; clone size: once; J gene: TRBJ2-1; CDR3 protein: CASSQRTSGSKDEQFF; CDR3 DNA: TGTGCCAGCAGCCAAAGGACTAGCGGGAGTAAGGATGAGCAGTTCTTC
D gene: .; V gene: TRBV27; clone size: once; J gene: TRBJ2-1; CDR3 protein: CASSLVDWTSYNEQFF; CDR3 DNA: TGTGCCAGCAGTTTGGTGGACTGGACCTCCTACAATGAGCAGTTCTTC
D gene: .; V gene: TRBV11-2; clone size: .; J gene: TRBJ2-7; CDR3 protein: CASRRTSTAYEQYF; CDR3 DNA: TGTGCCAGCAGACGTACTAGCACCGCATACGAGCAGTACTTC
D gene: TRBD1; V gene: TRBV11-2; clone size: few; J gene: TRBJ2-1; CDR3 protein: CASRGQGYNEQFF; CDR3 DNA: TGTGCCAGCAGGGGACAGGGCTACAATGAGCAGTTCTTC
D gene: .; V gene: TRBV6-1; clone size: .; J gene: TRBJ1-1; CDR3 protein: CASSELGQTSSF; CDR3 DNA: TGTGCCAGCAGTGAATTAGGACAGACCTCGAGCTTT
D gene: .; V gene: TRBV30; clone size: .; J gene: TRBJ1-5; CDR3 protein: CAWSPTRGQPQHF; CDR3 DNA: TGTGCCTGGAGCCCTACCCGAGGCCAGCCCCAGCATTTT
D gene: .; V gene: TRBV27; clone size: few; J gene: TRBJ1-5; CDR3 protein: CASSLGPQHF; CDR3 DNA: TGTGCCAGCAGTTTAGGGCCCCAGCATTTT
D gene: .; V gene: TRBV29-1; clone size: .; J gene: TRBJ1-2; CDR3 protein: CSVEDQEGYTF; CDR3 DNA: TGCAGCGTTGAAGATCAGGAAGGCTACACCTTC
D gene: TRBD1; V gene: TRBV6-5; clone size: .; J gene: TRBJ2-1; CDR3 protein: CASSTRDRGQFF; CDR3 DNA: TGTGCCAGCAGCACACGGGACAGGGGGCAGTTCTTC
D gene: .; V gene: TRBV30; clone size: .; J gene: TRBJ2-5; CDR3 protein: CAWNRAQETQYF; CDR3 DNA: TGTGCCTGGAACCGGGCCCAAGAGACCCAGTACTTC
D gene: .; V gene: TRBV7-6; clone size: .; J gene: TRBJ1-5; CDR3 protein: CASSLGKGYNQPQHF; CDR3 DNA: TGTGCCAGCAGCTTAGGAAAAGGGTACAATCAGCCCCAGCATTTT
D gene: .; V gene: TRBV11-1; clone size: .; J gene: TRBJ1-1; CDR3 protein: CASSLGLQSNTEAFF; CDR3 DNA: TGTGCCAGCAGCCTCGGGCTGCAGTCGAACACTGAAGCTTTCTTT
D gene: .; V gene: TRBV9; clone size: .; J gene: TRBJ1-2; CDR3 protein: CASSEGVTEHGYTF; CDR3 DNA: TGTGCCAGCAGCGAGGGGGTAACAGAACATGGCTACACCTTC
D gene: TRBD2; V gene: TRBV4-3; clone size: .; J gene: TRBJ2-3; CDR3 protein: CASPRTSGAPDTQYF; CDR3 DNA: TGCGCCAGCCCTAGGACTAGCGGGGCCCCAGATACGCAGTATTTT
D gene: .; V gene: TRBV7-9; clone size: once; J gene: TRBJ1-2; CDR3 protein: CASSPEMGGYTF; CDR3 DNA: TGTGCCAGCAGCCCTGAAATGGGGGGCTACACCTTC
D gene: TRBD2; V gene: TRBV4-1; clone size: .; J gene: TRBJ2-7; CDR3 protein: CASSQDSGGYSYEQYF; CDR3 DNA: TGCGCCAGCAGCCAAGATTCGGGAGGTTACTCCTACGAGCAGTACTTC
D gene: TRBD1; V gene: TRBV5-1; clone size: .; J gene: TRBJ1-6; CDR3 protein: CASSSDGSGTGYSPLHF; CDR3 DNA: TGCGCCAGCAGCTCGGACGGCTCCGGGACAGGGTATTCACCCCTCCACTTT
D gene: .; V gene: TRBV5-4; clone size: .; J gene: TRBJ2-3; CDR3 protein: CASSLAVSTDTQYF; CDR3 DNA: TGTGCCAGCAGCTTGGCGGTATCCACAGATACGCAGTATTTT
D gene: .; V gene: TRBV2; clone size: .; J gene: TRBJ1-5; CDR3 protein: CASSFNTQEPQHF; CDR3 DNA: TGTGCCAGCAGTTTTAACACACAGGAGCCCCAGCATTTT
D gene: TRBD2; V gene: TRBV7-9; clone size: .; J gene: TRBJ2-7; CDR3 protein: CASSPPGLAGGRGYEQYF; CDR3 DNA: TGTGCCAGCAGCCCCCCGGGACTAGCGGGAGGAAGAGGCTACGAGCAGTACTTC
D gene: .; V gene: TRBV7-7; clone size: .; J gene: TRBJ2-2; CDR3 protein: CASSLGRNTGELFF; CDR3 DNA: TGTGCCAGCAGCTTGGGACGAAACACCGGGGAGCTGTTTTTT
D gene: TRBD1; V gene: TRBV5-4; clone size: .; J gene: TRBJ2-5; CDR3 protein: CASSPDRSETQYF; CDR3 DNA: TGTGCCAGCAGCCCGGACAGGTCAGAGACCCAGTACTTC
D gene: .; V gene: TRBV18; clone size: .; J gene: TRBJ2-7; CDR3 protein: CASSPPQGGHEQYF; CDR3 DNA: TGTGCCAGCTCACCACCTCAGGGGGGCCACGAGCAGTACTTC
D gene: .; V gene: TRBV7-3; clone size: .; J gene: TRBJ2-2; CDR3 protein: CASSLRTGELFF; CDR3 DNA: TGTGCCAGCAGCTTAAGGACCGGGGAGCTGTTTTTT
D gene: TRBD1; V gene: TRBV6-4; clone size: .; J gene: TRBJ2-7; CDR3 protein: CASRFDTGANYEQYF; CDR3 DNA: TGTGCCAGCAGGTTTGATACAGGGGCTAACTACGAGCAGTACTTC
D gene: TRBD1; V gene: TRBV28; clone size: few; J gene: TRBJ1-1; CDR3 protein: CASNPGLRDRGDTEAFF; CDR3 DNA: TGTGCCAGCAACCCCGGGTTAAGGGACAGGGGGGATACTGAAGCTTTCTTT
D gene: .; V gene: TRBV6-6; clone size: .; J gene: TRBJ2-5; CDR3 protein: CASSYSRGAGETQYF; CDR3 DNA: TGTGCCAGCAGTTACTCTCGGGGCGCCGGGGAGACCCAGTACTTC
D gene: .; V gene: TRBV7-8; clone size: .; J gene: TRBJ2-1; CDR3 protein: CASSGGSHPQNEQFF; CDR3 DNA: TGTGCCAGCAGCGGTGGGTCACATCCGCAGAATGAGCAGTTCTTC
D gene: .; V gene: TRBV11-3; clone size: .; J gene: TRBJ2-7; CDR3 protein: CASSLGRAYEQYF; CDR3 DNA: TGTGCCAGCAGCTTAGGGAGGGCCTACGAGCAGTACTTC
D gene: .; V gene: TRBV19; clone size: .; J gene: TRBJ2-2; CDR3 protein: CASSMGGYSGELFF; CDR3 DNA: TGTGCCAGTAGTATGGGCGGCTACTCCGGGGAGCTGTTTTTT